This entry features one T cell receptor beta chain sequence. Sequencing was performed with immunoSEQ multiplex PCR; in TCRdb, only in-frame clones are kept and a portion is missing. This sample yields some 170,000 clones, of which approximately 90% are seen a single time; about 4.7% belongs to the top ten. This entry comes from a study of lymphopenia after photon versus proton radiotherapy. There are 17 residues in the CDR3. CDR1 is MNHEY, CDR2 SMNVEV, per germline (reference sequence). V gave up 2 bases and J gave up 4 bases; unmatched junction bases: 9. The chain uses TRBV27 and TRBJ2-2, with 8 bases lining up with TRBD1. This receptor was identified in a man between 50 and 59 years old with gastric cancer. The source was peripheral blood, collected from a patient treated with photon-based radiotherapy. The CDR3 spells CASSLRRGTGSTGELFF. The CDR3 DNA reads as TGTGCCAGCAGTTTACGACGGGGGACAGGTAGCACCGGGGAGCTGTTTTTT.